Below are 6 T cell receptor beta chains sequenced from a single sample in a study of immune evolution from preneoplasia to lung adenocarcinoma. The table came from immunoSEQ multiplex PCR; TCRdb's copy has only in-frame clones and leaves some out. The repertoire holds fewer than 6,000 clones, with 60% to 85% as singletons. The sample taken for sequencing was FFPE minimally invasive lung adenocarcinoma tissue. The receptors shown here come from a person in their sixties or seventies with lung adenocarcinoma.

As DNA, the CDR3 is TGTGCCAGTGTCCCCGGGACAGGGGTGAACACCGGGGAGCTGTTTTTT. Protein product: CASVPGTGVNTGELFF. The rearrangement links TRBV5-8 to TRBJ2-2; 10 bases fit TRBD1. J was trimmed by 1 base and V by 8 bases; bases with no gene match: 8. Germline values: CDR1 SGHTS, CDR2 YDEGEE. This CDR3 has 16 amino acids.

The DNA of the CDR3 is TGTGCCAGCATAGGGACAGCCTACGAGCAGTACTTC. Protein: CASIGTAYEQYF. This chain connects TRBV6-1 to TRBJ2-7; 7 nucleotides align to TRBD1. The J segment lost 2 bases and the V segment lost 7 bases, leaving 2 bases of the junction unmatched. In germline, CDR1 is MNHNS, CDR2 SASEGT. The CDR3 has 12 amino acids.

The rearrangement uses TRBV2 and TRBJ2-1; D tentatively reads TRBD1 or TRBD2 (6 bases each). The CDR3 has 17 residues. Germline CDR1 SNHLY, CDR2 FYNNEI. V was pared by 1 base and J by 0 bases, with 13 bases between. The CDR3 sequence: CASSEDNGGASYNEQFF. The CDR3 region has the DNA TGTGCCAGCAGTGAAGACAACGGGGGCGCCTCCTACAATGAGCAGTTCTTC.

This clone was picked up one time. The chain employs TRBV14 and TRBJ2-7; 7 nucleotides agree with TRBD1. Germline values: CDR1 SGHDN, CDR2 FVKESK. This CDR3 has 13 amino acids. Trimming at V came to 3 bases and at J to 6 bases, leaving 5 bases not matched to a gene. This CDR3 reads CASSQGQPFEQYF. In DNA, the CDR3 is TGTGCCAGCAGCCAGGGACAGCCCTTCGAGCAGTACTTC.

Only one count was recorded for this clone. The chain joins TRBV7-9 to TRBJ2-2; tentative D call: TRBD2 (6 bases). Germline CDR1 is SEHNR and CDR2 is FQNEAQ (reference sequence). There are 13 residues in the CDR3. The ends were cut back, 5 bases at V and 4 bases at J, with 8 bases in the middle. CDR3 residues: CASSGGFTGELFF. Here the CDR3 DNA reads TGTGCCAGCAGCGGGGGGTTCACCGGGGAGCTGTTTTTT.

The genes are TRBV5-1 and TRBJ2-5; 8 positions match TRBD1. This CDR3 has 15 amino acids. In germline, CDR1 is SGHRS, CDR2 YFSETQ. The trim removed 3 bases at V and 7 bases at J, leaving 11 bases unmatched. The chain's CDR3 is CASSSGQGGVVTQYF. The CDR3 DNA is TGCGCCAGCAGCTCCGGACAGGGTGGGGTTGTGACCCAGTACTTC.